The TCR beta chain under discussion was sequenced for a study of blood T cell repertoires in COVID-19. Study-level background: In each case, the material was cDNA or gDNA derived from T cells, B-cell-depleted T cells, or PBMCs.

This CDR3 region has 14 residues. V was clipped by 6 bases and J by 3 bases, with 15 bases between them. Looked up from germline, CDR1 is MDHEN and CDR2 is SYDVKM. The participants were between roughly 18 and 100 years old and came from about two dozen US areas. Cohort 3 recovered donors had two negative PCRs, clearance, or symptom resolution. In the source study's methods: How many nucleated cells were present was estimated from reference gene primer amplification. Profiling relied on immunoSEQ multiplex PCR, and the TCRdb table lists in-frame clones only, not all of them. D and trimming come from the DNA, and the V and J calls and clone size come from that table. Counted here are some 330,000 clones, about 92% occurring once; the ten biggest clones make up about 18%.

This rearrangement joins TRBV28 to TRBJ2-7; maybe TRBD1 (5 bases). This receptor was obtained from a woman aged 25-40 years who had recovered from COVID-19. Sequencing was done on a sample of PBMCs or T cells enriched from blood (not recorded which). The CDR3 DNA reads TGTGCCAGCAGGCCCCCGACAGAAGACTACGAGCAGTACTTC. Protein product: CASRPPTEDYEQYF. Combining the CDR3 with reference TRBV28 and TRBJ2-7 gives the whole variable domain DVKVTQSSRYLVKRTGEKVFLECVQDMDHENMFWYRQDPGLGLRLIYFSYDVKMKEKGDIPEGYSVSREKKERFSLILESASTNQTSMYLCASRPPTEDYEQYFGPGTRLTVT.